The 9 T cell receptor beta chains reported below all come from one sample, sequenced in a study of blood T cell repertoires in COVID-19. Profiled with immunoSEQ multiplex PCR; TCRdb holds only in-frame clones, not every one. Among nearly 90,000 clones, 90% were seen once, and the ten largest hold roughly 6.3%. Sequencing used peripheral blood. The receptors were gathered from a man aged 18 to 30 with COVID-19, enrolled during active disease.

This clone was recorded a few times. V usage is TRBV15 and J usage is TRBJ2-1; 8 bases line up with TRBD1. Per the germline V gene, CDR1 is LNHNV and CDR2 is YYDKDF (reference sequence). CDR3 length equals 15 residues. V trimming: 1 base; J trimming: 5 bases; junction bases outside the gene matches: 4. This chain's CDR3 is CATSRARGQNNEQFF. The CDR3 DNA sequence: TGTGCCACCAGCAGAGCCAGGGGGCAGAACAATGAGCAGTTCTTC.

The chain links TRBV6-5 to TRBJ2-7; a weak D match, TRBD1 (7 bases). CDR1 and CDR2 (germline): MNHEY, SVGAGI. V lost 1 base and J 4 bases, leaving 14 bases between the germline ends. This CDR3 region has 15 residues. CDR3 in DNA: TGTGCCAGCAGTTACTATTCACAGGGGACTTACGAGCAGTACTTC. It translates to CASSYYSQGTYEQYF.

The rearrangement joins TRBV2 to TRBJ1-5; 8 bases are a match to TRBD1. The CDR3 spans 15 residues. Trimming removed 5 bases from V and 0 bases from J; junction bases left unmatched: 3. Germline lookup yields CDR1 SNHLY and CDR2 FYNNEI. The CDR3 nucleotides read TGTGCCAGCAGTTTCGACAGGGGTAGCAATCAGCCCCAGCATTTT. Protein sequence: CASSFDRGSNQPQHF.

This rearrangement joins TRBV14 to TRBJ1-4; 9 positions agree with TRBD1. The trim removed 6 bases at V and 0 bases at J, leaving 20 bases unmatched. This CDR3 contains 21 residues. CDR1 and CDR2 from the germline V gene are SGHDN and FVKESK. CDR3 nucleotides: TGTGCCAGCAGACTCGATAGTCCCGGGACAGGGTTGGAGGCAACTAATGAAAAACTGTTTTTT. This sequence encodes CASRLDSPGTGLEATNEKLFF.

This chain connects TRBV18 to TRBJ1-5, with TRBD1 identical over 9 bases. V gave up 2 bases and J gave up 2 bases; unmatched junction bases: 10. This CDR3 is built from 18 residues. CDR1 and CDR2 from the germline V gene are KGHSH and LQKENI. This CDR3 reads CASSPALYRGLGNQPQHF. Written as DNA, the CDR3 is TGTGCCAGCTCACCAGCGCTTTACAGGGGGCTCGGCAATCAGCCCCAGCATTTT.

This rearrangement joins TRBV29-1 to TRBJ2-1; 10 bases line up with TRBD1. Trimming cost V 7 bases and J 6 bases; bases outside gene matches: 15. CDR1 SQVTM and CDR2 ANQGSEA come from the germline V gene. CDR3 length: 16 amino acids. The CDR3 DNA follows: TGCAGCGCCGGACTTGTTTGGACAGGGGGAACCAATGAGCAGTTCTTC. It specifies CSAGLVWTGGTNEQFF.

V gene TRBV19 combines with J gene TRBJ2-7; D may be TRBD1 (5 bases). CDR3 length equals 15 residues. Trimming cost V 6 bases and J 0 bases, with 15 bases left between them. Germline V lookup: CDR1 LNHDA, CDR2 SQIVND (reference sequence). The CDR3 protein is CASSKGKIGSYEQYF. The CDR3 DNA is TGTGCCAGTAGCAAGGGGAAGATCGGCTCCTACGAGCAGTACTTC.

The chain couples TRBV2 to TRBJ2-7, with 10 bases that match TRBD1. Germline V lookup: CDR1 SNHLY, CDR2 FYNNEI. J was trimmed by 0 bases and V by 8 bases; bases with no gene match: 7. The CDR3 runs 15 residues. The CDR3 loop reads CASRQGALPSYEQYF. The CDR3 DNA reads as TGTGCCAGCCGACAGGGGGCTTTACCCTCCTACGAGCAGTACTTC.

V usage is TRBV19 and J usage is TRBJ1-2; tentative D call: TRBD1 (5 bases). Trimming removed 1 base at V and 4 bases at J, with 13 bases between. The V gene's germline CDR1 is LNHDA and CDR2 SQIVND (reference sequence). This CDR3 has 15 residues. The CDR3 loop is CASSIGATDIYGYTF. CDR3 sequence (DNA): TGTGCCAGTAGTATAGGGGCCACGGACATCTATGGCTACACCTTC.